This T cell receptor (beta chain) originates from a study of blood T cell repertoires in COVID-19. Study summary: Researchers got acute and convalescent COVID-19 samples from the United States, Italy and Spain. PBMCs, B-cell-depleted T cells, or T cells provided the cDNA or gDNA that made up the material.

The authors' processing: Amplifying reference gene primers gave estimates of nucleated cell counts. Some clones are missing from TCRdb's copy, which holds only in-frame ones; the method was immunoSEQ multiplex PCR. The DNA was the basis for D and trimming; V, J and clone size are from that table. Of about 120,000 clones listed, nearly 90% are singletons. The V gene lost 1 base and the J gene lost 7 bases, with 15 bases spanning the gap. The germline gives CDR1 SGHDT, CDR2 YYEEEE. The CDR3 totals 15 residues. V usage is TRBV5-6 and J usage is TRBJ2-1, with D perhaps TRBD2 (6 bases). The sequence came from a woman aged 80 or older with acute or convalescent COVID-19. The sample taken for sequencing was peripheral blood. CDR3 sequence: CASSLLGGVRNEQFF. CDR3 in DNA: TGTGCCAGCAGCTTGTTGGGCGGGGTTCGGAATGAGCAGTTCTTC.